This T cell receptor beta chain was retrieved from a study of blood T cell repertoires in COVID-19. Background on the study: Italy, Spain and the United States were the sources of the convalescent and acute COVID-19 samples. Sources were T cells, B-cell-depleted T cells, or PBMCs; the material itself was cDNA or gDNA.

This clone was seen a handful of times. Per the study methods: The assay estimated nucleated cells by amplifying reference gene primers. Generated by immunoSEQ multiplex PCR, the TCRdb table keeps only in-frame clones and is missing some. V and J calls and clone size are copied from that table; D and trimming were computed from the DNA. Of 95,000 or so clones detected, 75% to 90% appear once; the ten largest clones hold 1.2%. The CDR3 runs 16 residues. J was trimmed by 2 bases and V by 1 base; bases with no gene match: 6. Sequenced input: peripheral blood. This chain joins TRBV23-1 and TRBJ2-5, with 8 positions matching TRBD2. TRBV23-1 is noted as an ORF with a role that remains uncertain. This clonotype was sampled from a man older than 75 with active or convalescent COVID-19. CDR3 amino acids: CASSQFERENQETQYF. The CDR3, as DNA: TGCGCCAGCAGTCAATTCGAGCGGGAGAATCAAGAGACCCAGTACTTC.